This T cell receptor beta chain is from a study of Graves' ophthalmopathy and Graves' hyperthyroidism. Study information: Hyperthyroidism showing no ophthalmopathy within 18 months of follow-up was stable.

RNA served as the template for amplifying TCR beta CDR3 regions. RT-PCR was first run with HTBI primers, then multiplex PCR in a second round. Each CDR3 protein is one row after TCRdb ran MiXCR on the multiplex PCR reads. Here the sample spans 500,000 to 700,000 distinct CDR3 sequences, less than 40% being singletons. V was shortened by 6 bases and J by 4 bases, with 21 bases between the two germline ends. Germline lookup yields CDR1 MNHEY and CDR2 SVGAGI. This CDR3 has 16 amino acids. The sample was peripheral blood or thyroid tissue (not recorded which). V gene TRBV6-5 combines with J gene TRBJ1-2; no reliable D call. The TCR comes from an adult man with Graves' hyperthyroidism. The CDR3 here is CASSQSASHHFYGYTF. The CDR3 region has the DNA TGTGCCAGCAGCCAATCCGCATCCCATCACTTCTATGGCTACACCTTC.